This T cell receptor beta chain appears in the sequencing data of a study of blood T cell repertoires in COVID-19. Across the study: The United States, Italy and Spain were the sources of the acute and convalescent COVID-19 samples.

In terms of age and location, participants ranged from roughly 18 to 100 years and lived in about two dozen US areas. Authors' processing steps: The authors estimated nucleated cell counts from reference gene primer amplification. Assay used: immunoSEQ multiplex PCR; TCRdb lists only in-frame clones, some missing. V and J calls and clone size are those listed in that table; D and trimming were worked out from the DNA. The repertoire has about 240,000 clones, 86% of them found once; the top ten carry around 3.3%. The sequence derives from a woman aged 40 to 50 with acute COVID-19. The material sequenced was PBMCs or T cells enriched from blood (not recorded which).

This CDR3 is CASSRLVFVGELFF. The CDR3 bases are TGTGCCAGCAGCAGACTAGTGTTTGTCGGGGAGCTGTTTTTT. This chain connects TRBV14 to TRBJ2-2; possibly TRBD2 for D (6 bases). Trimming shortened V by 5 bases and J by 7 bases, and 14 bases separated the two germline ends. Germline CDR1 and CDR2: SGHDN and FVKESK. The CDR3 totals 14 residues.